Given below is one T cell receptor beta chain in context. The antigen is undetermined. This same CDR3 is encoded by further DNA sequences in the sample. This specimen comes from a study of shared clonotypes between healthy human individuals. Repertoires were generated with immunoSEQ multiplex PCR, while TCRdb's copy carries only in-frame clones and drops some. The sample lists about 1.1 million clones; around 82% were seen once. Regarding the study as a whole: Clonotype sharing across several donors was observed for about 4.8% of naive CD4 clonotypes. The study generally estimated greater richness for naive than memory subsets.

This CDR3 spans 11 amino acids. Trimming cost V 0 bases and J 7 bases, with 4 bases left between them. CDR1 and CDR2 (germline): GTSNPN, SVGIG (reference sequence). This clonotype was obtained from a man aged 18 to 29 in good health. Some clones in this sample may be carry-over from other donors' samples. This chain joins TRBV30 and TRBJ1-5; D not certain. The sample was memory CD4+ T cells from PBMCs. The sample's subset: CD45RA-negative fraction. Here the CDR3 reads CAWSVGQPQHF. CDR3 DNA sequence: TGTGCCTGGAGTGTCGGCCAGCCCCAGCATTTT.